The source of this TCR beta chain is a study of shared clonotypes between healthy human individuals. Whole-study findings and limits: Larger estimated richness was generally seen in naive subsets than in memory subsets. Incomplete sequencing of sorted subsets was indicated by rarefaction despite large depth.

The naive CD8 fraction comprised CD45RO-negative cells positively selected for CCR7 and excluded terminally differentiated effector memory CD45RA+ cells. CDR1 is SGHRS and CDR2 is YFSETQ in the germline V gene. The CDR3 totals 14 residues. V gave up 5 bases and J gave up 1 base, with 12 bases separating them. TCRdb's copy holds only in-frame clones and misses some; the assay was immunoSEQ multiplex PCR. The sample includes a few million clones, about 93% of them seen just once. This clone was seen once. Its antigen is unknown. The sample was naive CD8+ T cells from PBMCs. The V call is TRBV5-1, the J call TRBJ2-5; TRBD1 is a possible D gene (7 bases). This TCR was recovered from a man aged 18 to 30 in good health. Some clones in this sample may be carry-over from other donors' samples. CDR3 bases: TGCGCCAGCAGAGGCAGGGGGGTCCAAGAGACCCAGTACTTC. Encoded protein: CASRGRGVQETQYF.